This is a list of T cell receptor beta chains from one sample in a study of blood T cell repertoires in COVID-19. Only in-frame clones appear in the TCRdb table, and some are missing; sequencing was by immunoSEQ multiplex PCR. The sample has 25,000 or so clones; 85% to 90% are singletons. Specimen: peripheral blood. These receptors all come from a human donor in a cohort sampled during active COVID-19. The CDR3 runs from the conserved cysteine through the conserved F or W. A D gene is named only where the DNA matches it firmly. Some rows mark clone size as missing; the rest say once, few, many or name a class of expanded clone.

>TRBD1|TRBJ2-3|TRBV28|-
CASSSGGSLDTQYF
TGTGCCAGCAGTTCAGGGGGTTCGTTAGATACGCAGTATTTT
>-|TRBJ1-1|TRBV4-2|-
CASSQVDDTEAFF
TGTGCCAGCAGCCAAGTAGATGACACTGAAGCTTTCTTT
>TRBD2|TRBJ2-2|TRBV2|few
CASRQTSGGTGELFF
TGTGCCAGCAGGCAAACTAGCGGGGGGACCGGGGAGCTGTTTTTT
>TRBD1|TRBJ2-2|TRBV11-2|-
CASSLEGQINTGELFF
TGTGCCAGCAGCTTAGAGGGACAGATAAACACCGGGGAGCTGTTTTTT
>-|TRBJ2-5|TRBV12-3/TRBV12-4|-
CASSLGLQETQYF
TGTGCCAGCAGCCTGGGCCTGCAAGAGACCCAGTACTTC
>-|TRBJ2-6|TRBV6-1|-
CASSEYGTGYSGANVLTF
TGTGCCAGCAGTGAATATGGGACTGGCTACTCTGGGGCCAACGTCCTGACTTTC
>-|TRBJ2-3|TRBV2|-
CAKGQSSTDTQYF
TGTGCCAAGGGACAATCTAGCACAGATACGCAGTATTTT
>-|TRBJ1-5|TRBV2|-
CASSAQVTINQPQHF
TGTGCCAGCAGTGCCCAGGTAACAATCAATCAGCCCCAGCATTTT
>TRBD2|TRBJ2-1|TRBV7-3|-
CASSPHHRGTSYPYNEQFF
TGTGCCAGCAGCCCCCACCACCGTGGGACTAGCTACCCCTACAATGAGCAGTTCTTC
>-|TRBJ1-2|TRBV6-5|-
CASTKSGGLYGYTF
TGTGCCAGCACCAAATCGGGAGGCCTCTATGGCTACACCTTC
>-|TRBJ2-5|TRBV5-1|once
CASSLAKGHRETQYF
TGCGCCAGCAGCTTGGCCAAGGGGCACCGAGAGACCCAGTACTTC
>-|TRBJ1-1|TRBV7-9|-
CASSFGAINTEAFF
TGTGCCAGCAGCTTCGGTGCTATTAACACTGAAGCTTTCTTT
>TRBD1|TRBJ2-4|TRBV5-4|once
CASSLAGQGENIQYF
TGTGCCAGCAGCTTGGCCGGGCAGGGGGAAAACATTCAGTACTTC
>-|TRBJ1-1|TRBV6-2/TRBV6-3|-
CASSSWARNTEAFF
TGTGCCAGCAGTTCGTGGGCGAGGAACACTGAAGCTTTCTTT
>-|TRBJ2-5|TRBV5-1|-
CASSLGRGQETQYF
TGCGCCAGCAGCTTGGGGAGGGGTCAAGAGACCCAGTACTTC
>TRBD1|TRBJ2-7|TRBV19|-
CASSIARTGDSYEQYF
TGTGCCAGTAGTATAGCTCGGACAGGGGATTCCTACGAGCAGTACTTC
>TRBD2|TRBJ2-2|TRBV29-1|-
CSAQPGTRDTGELFF
TGCAGCGCCCAACCGGGGACTAGAGACACCGGGGAGCTGTTTTTT
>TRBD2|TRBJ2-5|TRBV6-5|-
CASSGGVRLETQYF
TGTGCCAGCAGCGGGGGGGTGCGCTTAGAGACCCAGTACTTC
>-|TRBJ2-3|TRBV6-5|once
CASRLGDITDTQYF
TGTGCCAGCAGACTCGGGGACATAACAGATACGCAGTATTTT
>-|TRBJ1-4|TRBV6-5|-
CASSYREGQKLFF
TGTGCCAGCAGTTACAGGGAGGGGCAAAAACTGTTTTTT
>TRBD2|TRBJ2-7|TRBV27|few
CASLALAGGSYEQYF
TGTGCCAGCTTAGCGCTAGCGGGGGGATCCTACGAGCAGTACTTC
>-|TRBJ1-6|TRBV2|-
CASSPRDTRNSPLHF
TGTGCCAGCAGTCCCCGGGACACGAGGAATTCACCCCTCCACTTT
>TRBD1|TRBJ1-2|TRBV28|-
CASRQTGTGFGYTF
TGTGCCAGCAGACAAACCGGGACAGGGTTTGGCTACACCTTC
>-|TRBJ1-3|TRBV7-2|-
CASSLVAGVTSGNTIYF
TGTGCCAGCAGCTTAGTGGCAGGGGTCACCTCTGGAAACACCATATATTTT
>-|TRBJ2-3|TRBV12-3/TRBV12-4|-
CASSSLRADTQYF
TGTGCCAGCAGTTCCCTGCGGGCGGATACGCAGTATTTT
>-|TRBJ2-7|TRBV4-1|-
CASSQDVGGNYEQYF
TGCGCCAGCAGCCAAGATGTAGGCGGAAACTACGAGCAGTACTTC
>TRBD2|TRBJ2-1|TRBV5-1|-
CASSGLAGQGDEQFF
TGCGCCAGTTCGGGACTAGCGGGACAGGGGGATGAGCAGTTCTTC
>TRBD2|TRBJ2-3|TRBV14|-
CASSQRKRGAPMSDTQYF
TGTGCCAGCAGCCAAAGGAAGCGGGGGGCCCCCATGTCAGATACGCAGTATTTT
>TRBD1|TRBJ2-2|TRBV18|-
CASSPTGPTAGELFF
TGTGCCAGCTCACCGACAGGGCCGACAGCCGGGGAGCTGTTTTTT
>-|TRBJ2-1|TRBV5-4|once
CASSFGTNPYNEQFF
TGTGCCAGCAGCTTCGGGACAAACCCTTACAATGAGCAGTTCTTC
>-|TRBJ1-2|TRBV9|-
CASSVGPGNYGYTF
TGTGCCAGCAGCGTAGGTCCGGGGAACTATGGCTACACCTTC
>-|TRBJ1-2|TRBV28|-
CASSPYTEGYTF
TGTGCCAGCAGTCCGTATACAGAGGGCTACACCTTC
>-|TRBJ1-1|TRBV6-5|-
CASTRGAVGSTEAFF
TGTGCCAGCACCAGGGGCGCCGTGGGGAGCACTGAAGCTTTCTTT
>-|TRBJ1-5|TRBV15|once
CATSTGAGVYSNQPQHF
TGTGCCACCAGCACAGGGGCAGGGGTGTATAGCAATCAGCCCCAGCATTTT
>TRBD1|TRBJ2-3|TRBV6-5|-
CASSSGQGTDTQYF
TGTGCCAGCAGTTCCGGACAGGGGACAGATACGCAGTATTTT
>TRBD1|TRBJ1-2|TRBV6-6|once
CASSRPTGSGNYGYTF
TGTGCCAGCAGTAGACCGACAGGGTCGGGTAACTATGGCTACACCTTC
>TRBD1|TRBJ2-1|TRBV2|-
CASSSGTGLYNEQFF
TGTGCCAGCAGCTCCGGGACAGGCCTATACAATGAGCAGTTCTTC
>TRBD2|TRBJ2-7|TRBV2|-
CASSGGLADYEQYF
TGTGCCAGCAGTGGAGGACTAGCCGACTACGAGCAGTACTTC
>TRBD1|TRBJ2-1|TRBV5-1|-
CASSLGGQGDNEQFF
TGCGCCAGCAGCTTGGGAGGACAGGGAGACAATGAGCAGTTCTTC
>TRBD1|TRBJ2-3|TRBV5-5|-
CASSPTGQGGTDTQYF
TGTGCCAGCAGTCCAACCGGACAGGGAGGTACAGATACGCAGTATTTT
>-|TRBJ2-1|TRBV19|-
CASSTGRIGAPYNEQFF
TGTGCCAGTAGTACTGGACGGATTGGGGCACCCTACAATGAGCAGTTCTTC
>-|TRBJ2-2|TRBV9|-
CASSHMPGGVGTGELFF
TGTGCCAGCAGCCATATGCCTGGGGGCGTTGGGACCGGGGAGCTGTTTTTT
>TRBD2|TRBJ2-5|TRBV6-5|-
CASTRGGAGETQYF
TGTGCCAGCACTCGCGGGGGGGCCGGGGAGACCCAGTACTTC
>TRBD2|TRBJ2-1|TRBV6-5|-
CASSRGGPNEQFF
TGTGCCAGCAGTCGGGGGGGCCCCAATGAGCAGTTCTTC